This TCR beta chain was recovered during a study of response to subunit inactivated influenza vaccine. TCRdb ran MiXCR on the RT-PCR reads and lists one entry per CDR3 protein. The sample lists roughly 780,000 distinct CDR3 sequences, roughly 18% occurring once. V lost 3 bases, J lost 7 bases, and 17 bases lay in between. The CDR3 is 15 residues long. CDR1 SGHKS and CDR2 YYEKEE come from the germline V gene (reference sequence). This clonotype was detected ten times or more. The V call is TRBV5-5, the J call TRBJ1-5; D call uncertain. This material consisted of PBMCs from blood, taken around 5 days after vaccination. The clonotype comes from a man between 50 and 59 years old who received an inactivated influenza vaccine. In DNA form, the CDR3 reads TGTGCCAGCAGCTCGCTGCCTGGGGTAATGCAGCCCCAGCATTTT. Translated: CASSSLPGVMQPQHF.